A single sample is the source of the 19 T cell receptor beta chains below, sequenced in a study of T cells in Graves' hyperthyroidism and ophthalmopathy. Researchers took RNA transcripts and amplified the TCR beta CDR3 regions from them. A first-round RT-PCR of the TCR CDR3 used the HTBI primer set. TCRdb fed the multiplex PCR reads into MiXCR, producing one record per CDR3 protein. The sample holds around 560,000 distinct CDR3 sequences, over 15% seen once. Sequenced material: blood. The receptor set was obtained from a woman aged 18-29 years with Graves' hyperthyroidism.

This clonotype appeared many times. The CDR3 DNA sequence: TGTGCCAGCAGCCAAGAATTGGACAGGGACAAGCAGTTCTTC. Protein product: CASSQELDRDKQFF. The V and J genes are TRBV3-1 and TRBJ2-1; the match to TRBD1 covers 8 bases. V gave up 0 bases and J gave up 11 bases; unmatched junction bases: 6. This CDR3 has 14 residues. Germline V gives CDR1 LGHDT, CDR2 YNNKEL (reference sequence).

This clonotype was seen only a few times. The chain recombines TRBV24-1 with TRBJ1-1; D gene ambiguous. Germline loops: CDR1 KGHDR, CDR2 SFDVKD. V was trimmed by 4 bases and J by 0 bases, leaving 5 bases between them. CDR3 length: 13 residues. The CDR3 protein is CATSDLMNTEAFF. In DNA form, the CDR3 reads TGTGCCACCAGTGACCTGATGAACACTGAAGCTTTCTTT.

The sample holds one count of this clonotype. V usage is TRBV27 and J usage is TRBJ1-2, with D unclear. Germline-derived CDR1 and CDR2 are MNHEY and SMNVEV (reference sequence). V was trimmed by 6 bases and J by 0 bases, leaving 11 bases between them. The CDR3 covers 14 residues. This CDR3 reads CASSNLRANYGYTF. The CDR3 DNA is TGTGCCAGCAGCAACCTCCGAGCTAACTATGGCTACACCTTC.

This clonotype was recorded at least ten times. The chain recombines TRBV29-1 with TRBJ1-1, with D hard to call. This CDR3 has 12 residues. CDR1 is SQVTM, CDR2 ANQGSEA, per germline. Trimming pared 7 bases from V and 3 bases from J, leaving 12 bases between. The CDR3 sequence: CSGKWSHTEAFF. CDR3 bases: TGCAGCGGAAAGTGGTCCCACACTGAAGCTTTCTTT.

This clonotype was seen at least ten times. This chain links TRBV27 with TRBJ2-1; TRBD1 aligns across 7 bases. V shed 3 bases, J shed 1 base, and the junction held 6 bases outside the gene matches. Germline-derived CDR1 and CDR2 are MNHEY and SMNVEV (reference sequence). The CDR3 totals 16 residues. CDR3 region: CASSFGTAGSYNEQFF. The CDR3 coding sequence is TGTGCCAGCAGTTTCGGGACAGCCGGGTCCTACAATGAGCAGTTCTTC.

This clonotype occurred a few times. The chain has TRBV5-1 and TRBJ2-5, with D possibly matching TRBD2 (5 bases). The CDR3 covers 15 residues. CDR1 SGHRS and CDR2 YFSETQ come from the germline V gene. The V gene lost 1 base and the J gene lost 1 base, with 11 bases spanning the gap. The CDR3 protein is CASSLILLGQETQYF. The DNA of the CDR3 is TGCGCCAGCAGCTTGATTTTACTAGGCCAAGAGACCCAGTACTTC.

This clonotype was seen ten or more times. The chain carries TRBV7-9 and TRBJ2-5; the D gene could be TRBD1 or TRBD2 (7 bases each). V gave up 4 bases and J gave up 2 bases, with 17 bases separating them. CDR3 length: 16 amino acids. From germline, CDR1 is SEHNR and CDR2 FQNEAQ (reference sequence). CDR3 residues: CASSSQGRREQETQYF. CDR3 bases: TGTGCCAGCAGCTCACAGGGGAGGCGGGAGCAAGAGACCCAGTACTTC.

This clonotype was seen a handful of times. The J gene is TRBJ1-6, the V gene TRBV5-1; D is undetermined. The CDR3 covers 16 residues. Trimming removed 4 bases from V and 7 bases from J, with 18 bases in between. In germline, CDR1 is SGHRS, CDR2 YFSETQ. The CDR3 is CASSPIGPPQNSPLHF. CDR3 in DNA: TGCGCCAGCAGCCCCATCGGCCCACCCCAAAATTCACCCCTCCACTTT.

The table lists this clonotype with a few counts. J is TRBJ1-2 and V is TRBV28; the D gene is possibly TRBD1 (6 bases). This CDR3 region has 13 residues. Trimming cost V 5 bases and J 7 bases, with 14 bases left between them. Per the germline V gene, CDR1 is MDHEN and CDR2 is SYDVKM. CDR3 in DNA: TGTGCCAGCAGTGTCGACAGGCTGATTGGCTACACCTTC. Translated, it gives CASSVDRLIGYTF.

This clonotype was counted a few times. The chain combines TRBV27 with TRBJ2-7; no reliable D call. The V and J ends lost 5 bases and 0 bases respectively, with 11 bases between them. The germline gives CDR1 MNHEY, CDR2 SMNVEV (reference sequence). CDR3 length equals 14 residues. In DNA form, the CDR3 reads TGTGCCAGCAGTAAAAACACGTACTCCTACGAGCAGTACTTC. Translation: CASSKNTYSYEQYF.

The rearrangement links TRBV7-2 to TRBJ2-2; 9 nucleotides line up with TRBD1. Trimming cost V 6 bases and J 4 bases; bases outside gene matches: 9. CDR1 and CDR2 from the germline V gene are SGHTA and FQGNSA. The CDR3 has 16 residues. In nucleotides, the CDR3 is TGTGCCAGCAGACGACAGGGGGGGTCGGGCACCGGGGAGCTGTTTTTT. Translating it yields CASRRQGGSGTGELFF.

The sample holds many counts of this clonotype. This chain uses TRBV11-2 with TRBJ2-3, with D possibly called TRBD1 or TRBD2 (5 bases each). Deletions cut 1 base from V and 3 bases from J, with 11 bases between. The CDR3 is 15 amino acids. CDR1 and CDR2 from the germline V gene are SGHAT and FQNNGV. In nucleotides, the CDR3 is TGTGCCAGCAGCTTAGTTGAGGGGTTAACAGATACGCAGTATTTT. Residues: CASSLVEGLTDTQYF.

This chain joins TRBV5-1 and TRBJ1-1; the match to TRBD1 covers 12 bases. J was trimmed by 3 bases and V by 0 bases; bases with no gene match: 6. This CDR3 region has 17 residues. CDR1 and CDR2 (germline): SGHRS, YFSETQ. The CDR3 DNA sequence: TGCGCCAGCAGCTTGGTCGGGACAGGGGGCTCGTACACTGAAGCTTTCTTT. Protein product: CASSLVGTGGSYTEAFF. Using reference TRBV5-1 and TRBJ1-1 for the parts outside the CDR3, the full variable domain is KAGVTQTPRYLIKTRGQQVTLSCSPISGHRSVSWYQQTPGQGLQFLFEYFSETQRNKGNFPGRFSGRQFSNSRSEMNVSTLELGDSALYLCASSLVGTGGSYTEAFFGQGTRLTVV.

This sequence joins TRBV28 and TRBJ2-1, with TRBD1 identical over 8 bases. The ends lost 8 bases at V and 4 bases at J; junction bases unmatched: 7. The CDR3 is 14 residues long. Per the germline V gene, CDR1 is MDHEN and CDR2 is SYDVKM. The CDR3 loop is CASGPTGAYNEQFF. For the CDR3, the DNA is TGTGCCAGCGGACCGACAGGGGCATACAATGAGCAGTTCTTC.

The V gene is TRBV7-9, the J gene TRBJ2-1; 8 bases fit TRBD1. V lost 5 bases and J lost 6; bases outside the gene matches: 6. The V gene's germline CDR1 is SEHNR and CDR2 FQNEAQ (reference sequence). The CDR3 has 14 amino acids. This chain's CDR3 is CASSHLDRANEQFF. CDR3 in DNA: TGTGCCAGCAGCCATTTGGACAGGGCCAATGAGCAGTTCTTC.

The V and J genes are TRBV24-1 and TRBJ2-1, with 12 nucleotides matching TRBD2. V lost 4 bases to trimming and J lost 2 bases; unmatched junction nucleotides: 2. The germline V gene encodes CDR1 KGHDR and CDR2 SFDVKD. CDR3 size: 16 residues. The CDR3 is CATSDRLAGAYNEQFF. CDR3 DNA: TGTGCCACCAGTGACCGACTAGCGGGGGCCTACAATGAGCAGTTCTTC.

This clonotype was seen ten or more times. The chain employs TRBV7-2 and TRBJ2-3, with D perhaps TRBD2 (6 bases). Germline CDR1 reads SGHTA; CDR2 reads FQGNSA. The CDR3 runs to 14 residues. V lost 5 bases to trimming and J lost 0 bases, with 9 bases between them. This chain's CDR3 is CASSPSGSTDTQYF. The CDR3 DNA follows: TGTGCCAGCAGCCCCAGCGGGAGCACAGATACGCAGTATTTT. Full variable domain (outside the CDR3, taken from reference TRBV7-2 and TRBJ2-3): GAGVSQSPSNKVTEKGKDVELRCDPISGHTALYWYRQSLGQGLEFLIYFQGNSAPDKSGLPSDRFSAERTGGSVSTLTIQRTQQEDSAVYLCASSPSGSTDTQYFGPGTRLTVL.

This clonotype was observed at least ten times. This chain uses TRBV7-9 with TRBJ2-7; D ambiguous. Germline CDR1 SEHNR, CDR2 FQNEAQ (reference sequence). The V end lost 2 bases, the J end lost 2 bases, and 13 bases lay between the germline ends. CDR3 length equals 15 residues. The CDR3 DNA reads as TGTGCCAGCAGCTTACGAGGCACAGAGACCTACGAGCAGTACTTC. Amino acid sequence: CASSLRGTETYEQYF.

V usage is TRBV20-1 and J usage is TRBJ1-2; 7 positions agree with TRBD1. The CDR3 has 15 residues. CDR1 DFQATT and CDR2 SNEGSKA come from the germline V gene (reference sequence). V was pared by 3 bases and J by 3 bases, with 10 bases of the junction left unmatched. CDR3 bases: TGCAGTGCTAGCGAAACTGACAGGGCCGACTATGGCTACACCTTC. It is translated as CSASETDRADYGYTF.